Presented here are 7 T cell receptor beta chains from one specimen sequenced in a study of blood T cells in healthy people across ages. The second PCR ran roughly 6 to 11 cycles with a sample-barcoded 5' primer and J-beta primers. TCRdb re-analysed the 5' RACE reads in MiXCR, keeping a single row per CDR3 protein. This table holds about 1.5 million distinct CDR3 sequences, approximately 39% found once. Sequenced sample: blood. Receptor source: a woman younger than 30 in good health.

This clonotype was counted a single time. The V gene is TRBV3-1, the J gene TRBJ1-5; D gene uncertain. The V and J ends lost 0 bases and 3 bases respectively, with 9 bases between them. Germline V gene data show CDR1 as LGHDT and CDR2 as YNNKEL (reference sequence). CDR3 length: 15 residues. The CDR3 region has the DNA TGTGCCAGCAGCCAAGATCTTACACCCAATCAGCCCCAGCATTTT. Protein sequence: CASSQDLTPNQPQHF.

This chain joins TRBV27 and TRBJ2-6, with D hard to call. Germline V gene data show CDR1 as MNHEY and CDR2 as SMNVEV (reference sequence). The CDR3 is 18 amino acids. V gave up 0 bases and J gave up 0 bases, with 12 bases separating them. The CDR3 sequence is CASSLSIQALSGANVLTF. CDR3 in DNA: TGTGCCAGCAGTTTATCGATCCAGGCCCTCTCTGGGGCCAACGTCCTGACTTTC.

With respect to this clonotype: This CDR3 is missing its conserved last phenylalanine or tryptophan, likely due to a read error. Written as DNA, the CDR3 is TGCAGTGCTAGAATGGACGGCTACGAGCAGTACCTC. Amino acids: CSARMDGYEQYL. The chain uses TRBV20-1 and TRBJ2-7; the D is unclear. In germline, CDR1 is DFQATT, CDR2 SNEGSKA (reference sequence). V was shortened by 2 bases and J by 3 bases, with 8 bases between the two germline ends. This CDR3 has 12 amino acids.

The chain combines TRBV5-1 with TRBJ1-1; D may be TRBD1 (5 bases). CDR3 length: 15 residues. Germline V gene lookup returns CDR1 SGHRS and CDR2 YFSETQ. V was trimmed by 3 bases and J by 4 bases, leaving 16 bases between them. The CDR3 bases are TGCGCCAGCAGCTACGAGGCAGGGCGGGTCACTGAAGCTTTCTTT. It specifies CASSYEAGRVTEAFF.

J is TRBJ2-1 and V is TRBV4-1; D is perhaps TRBD2 (6 bases). In germline, CDR1 is MGHRA, CDR2 YSYEKL. Trimming cost V 1 base and J 4 bases, with 17 bases left between them. CDR3 size: 17 residues. CDR3 loop: CASSQGAGDGGYNEQFF. CDR3 DNA sequence: TGCGCCAGCAGCCAAGGGGCTGGAGATGGGGGGTACAATGAGCAGTTCTTC.

The V gene is TRBV24-1, the J gene TRBJ2-3; 9 bases match TRBD1. The length of the CDR3 is 14 residues. CDR1 is KGHDR, CDR2 SFDVKD, per germline. The trim removed 7 bases at V and 3 bases at J, leaving 4 bases unmatched. CDR3 protein: CATSPDRGTDTQYF. The CDR3 nucleotides read TGTGCCACCAGCCCGGACAGGGGAACAGATACGCAGTATTTT.

This chain connects TRBV29-1 to TRBJ1-1; D gene unclear. Trimming pared 7 bases from V and 3 bases from J, leaving 21 bases between. The length of the CDR3 is 15 residues. CDR1 is SQVTM and CDR2 is ANQGSEA in the germline V gene. CDR3 in amino acids: CSGVPVGTLDTEAFF. The CDR3 DNA reads TGCAGCGGAGTGCCCGTTGGCACCTTGGACACTGAAGCTTTCTTT.